These T cell receptor beta chains were read from a single sample in a study of tumor-infiltrating lymphocytes in localized non-small cell lung cancer. Clones were sequenced by immunoSEQ multiplex PCR, and TCRdb holds only the in-frame ones, with some missing. Altogether 8,000 to 10,000 clones are present, about 77% being singletons, with the ten largest covering about a sixth. What was sequenced was uninvolved lung tissue not adjacent to the tumor. Receptor source: a human donor with non-small cell lung cancer. CDR3s include the opening cysteine and the closing phenylalanine or tryptophan. D genes are given only for firm matches. The listing skips clone size in some rows; elsewhere it reads once, few, many or a size class.

len | abundance | j_gene | d_gene | v_gene | CDR3nt | CDR3aa
16 | medium-sized | TRBJ2-1 | TRBD2 | TRBV4-1 | TGCGCCAGCAGCCGGCACGCTAGCGGGGCCTACAATGAGCAGTTCTTC | CASSRHASGAYNEQFF
13 | . | TRBJ1-1 | . | TRBV6-5 | TGTGCCAGCAGTAAGGGGTTGAACACTGAAGCTTTCTTT | CASSKGLNTEAFF
12 | . | TRBJ2-3 | . | TRBV28 | TGTGCCACCCGACCGAGCACAGATACGCAGTATTTT | CATRPSTDTQYF
13 | . | TRBJ1-3 | TRBD1 | TRBV2 | TGTGCCAGCAGTGAAGGAGCGGGGACAGGGGAAAATTTT | CASSEGAGTGENF
13 | . | TRBJ1-1 | . | TRBV10-3 | TGTGCCATCAAGTTAGACATGAACACTGAAGCTTTCTTT | CAIKLDMNTEAFF
13 | . | TRBJ1-1 | . | TRBV5-5 | TGTGCCAGCAGCTTCCATGGAGACACTGAAGCTTTCTTT | CASSFHGDTEAFF
15 | . | TRBJ2-3 | . | TRBV30 | TGTGCCGCCCAACGGGGCCGCGTTCCCACAGATACGCAGTATTTT | CAAQRGRVPTDTQYF
16 | . | TRBJ1-5 | TRBD1 | TRBV18 | TGTGCCAGCTCAATGGACAGGGGAACTTACAATCAGCCCCAGCATTTT | CASSMDRGTYNQPQHF
15 | large | TRBJ1-1 | . | TRBV6-4 | TGTGCCAGCAGTGCAGACAGTGCGGGACAAGCAGTGGCTTTCTTT | CASSADSAGQAVAFF
16 | . | TRBJ2-5 | TRBD2 | TRBV5-1 | TGCGCCAGCAGCTGGACTAGCGGGGGTTCCCAAGAGACCCAGTACTTC | CASSWTSGGSQETQYF
15 | once | TRBJ1-2 | . | TRBV11-2 | TGTGCCAGCAGCACTCCGAGCCGGTCTGACTATGGCTACACCTTC | CASSTPSRSDYGYTF
13 | . | TRBJ2-1 | . | TRBV9 | TGTGCCAGCAGCGTATCCCCCTACAATGAGCAGTTCTTC | CASSVSPYNEQFF
15 | . | TRBJ1-2 | . | TRBV6-1 | TGTGCCAGCAGTGAAGGGCAGGGACTAGTTGATGGCTACACCTTC | CASSEGQGLVDGYTF
11 | . | TRBJ1-1 | . | TRBV20-1 | TGCAGTGCTATGACCAACACTGAAGCTTTCTTT | CSAMTNTEAFF
15 | . | TRBJ1-2 | . | TRBV5-6 | TGTGCCAGCAGCTTGGCAGGCGGGGAGGTGGTTGGCTACACCTTC | CASSLAGGEVVGYTF
15 | . | TRBJ2-2 | . | TRBV5-1 | TGCGCCAGCAGCTTGGCCAACGAGGGAACCGGGGAGCTGTTTTTT | CASSLANEGTGELFF
12 | few | TRBJ1-2 | . | TRBV5-4 | TGTGCCAGCAGTAAGGACAGATATGGCTACACCTTC | CASSKDRYGYTF
14 | . | TRBJ1-2 | TRBD1 | TRBV2 | TGTGCCAGGGCCCAGGGACAGCTGGGCTATGGCTACACCTTC | CARAQGQLGYGYTF
15 | . | TRBJ1-2 | . | TRBV14 | TGTGCCAGCAGCCCAGACACCGGGTCCACTTTTGGGTACACCTTC | CASSPDTGSTFGYTF
15 | . | TRBJ1-1 | . | TRBV9 | TGTGCCAGCAGCGTGGGGGACGGTATGAACACTGAAGCTTTCTTT | CASSVGDGMNTEAFF
14 | . | TRBJ1-1 | . | TRBV28 | TGTGCCAGCAGTTTCACAGGAGGTGGGACTGAAGCTTTCTTT | CASSFTGGGTEAFF
16 | . | TRBJ2-2 | . | TRBV5-4 | TGTGCCAGCAGCTCCCCGAGGGGCCTCTCCACCGGGGAGCTGTTTTTT | CASSSPRGLSTGELFF
15 | . | TRBJ2-3 | . | TRBV7-8 | TGTGCCAGCAGCCTCCTCTGGAGCAGCACAGATACGCAGTATTTT | CASSLLWSSTDTQYF
14 | . | TRBJ1-5 | . | TRBV28 | TGTGCCAGCAGTCGCCTATACGGCAATCAGCCCCAGCATTTT | CASSRLYGNQPQHF
14 | few | TRBJ1-6 | . | TRBV2 | TGTGCCAGCAGTGCCGACAGGATCAATTCACCCCTCCACTTT | CASSADRINSPLHF
16 | . | TRBJ1-3 | . | TRBV29-1 | TGCAGCGTCAGTTCCGGGCCCCCAATAGGCGGAAACACCATATATTTT | CSVSSGPPIGGNTIYF